One sample yielded the 15 T cell receptor beta chains listed below, sequenced in a study of beta chain features in type 1 diabetes. Every bit of the isolated RNA underwent reverse transcription, so sequencing read expressed TCRB transcripts. Sequencing was performed with immunoSEQ multiplex PCR; in TCRdb, only in-frame clones are kept and a portion is missing. The sample carries about 160,000 clones, about 7.3% recorded once. Sequenced: central memory CD4+ T cells from blood. The source is a man aged 18 to 29 in good health.

This clone was observed many times. This chain joins TRBV30 and TRBJ1-1; 9 bases match TRBD1. Germline V gene data show CDR1 as GTSNPN and CDR2 as SVGIG (reference sequence). The length of the CDR3 is 13 residues. The junction had 3 bases not matched to a gene; V was cut back by 3 bases and J by 4 bases. The CDR3 DNA sequence: TGTGCCTGGAGCCGACAGGGGGGCACTGAAGCTTTCTTT. This translates into CAWSRQGGTEAFF. Full variable domain (outside the CDR3, taken from reference TRBV30 and TRBJ1-1): SQTIHQWPATLVQPVGSPLSLECTVEGTSNPNLYWYRQAAGRGLQLLFYSVGIGQISSEVPQNLSASRPQDRQFILSSKKLLLSDSGFYLCAWSRQGGTEAFFGQGTRLTVV.

This clone was counted between two and nine times. V gene TRBV2 combines with J gene TRBJ1-5, with 8 bases that match TRBD1. This CDR3 region has 14 residues. The V gene end was trimmed by 7 bases and the J gene end by 3 bases; junction bases not matched to a gene: 5. CDR1 is SNHLY, CDR2 FYNNEI, per germline. The CDR3, as DNA: TGTGCCAGCATGAGACAGGGGACCAATCAGCCCCAGCATTTT. As protein: CASMRQGTNQPQHF.

The genes are TRBV30 and TRBJ1-4, with D unresolved. V was pared by 0 bases and J by 5 bases, with 16 bases between. Per germline, CDR1 GTSNPN and CDR2 SVGIG (reference sequence). The CDR3 runs to 16 residues. CDR3 nucleotide sequence: TGTGCCTGGAGTGTACCCGTAGTATCTCCGAATGAAAAACTGTTTTTT. Its protein product is CAWSVPVVSPNEKLFF.

This clone was detected a few times. In DNA, the CDR3 is TGCGCCAGCAGCCAAGGACTAGTAGCAGATACGCAGTATTTT. This sequence encodes CASSQGLVADTQYF. The rearrangement joins TRBV4-1 to TRBJ2-3, with D perhaps matching TRBD2 (6 bases). V shed 1 base and J shed 4 bases, with 9 bases lying between them. Germline V gene sequence: CDR1 MGHRA, CDR2 YSYEKL. The CDR3 covers 14 residues.

This rearrangement joins TRBV7-9 to TRBJ2-5; 7 bases line up with TRBD2. The CDR3 contains 14 residues. Germline V gives CDR1 SEHNR, CDR2 FQNEAQ (reference sequence). V shed 5 bases and J 5 bases; nucleotides not matched to a gene: 8. CDR3 region: CASSPSGARETQYF. CDR3 bases: TGTGCCAGCAGCCCGAGCGGGGCACGGGAGACCCAGTACTTC.

The CDR3 DNA reads as TGTGCCAGCAGCTTTAGCGGGGGGCGTCTCACCGGGGAGCTGTTTTTT. This codes for CASSFSGGRLTGELFF. This chain uses TRBV7-2 with TRBJ2-2; 10 bases are shared with TRBD2. The V segment lost 3 bases and the J segment 4 bases; nucleotides outside the gene matches: 5. This CDR3 is built from 16 residues. Looked up from germline, CDR1 is SGHTA and CDR2 is FQGNSA.

This chain joins TRBV6-5 and TRBJ1-2; TRBD1 is a possible D gene (5 bases). The CDR3 is made up of 12 amino acids. Deletions cut 0 bases from V and 6 bases from J, with 5 bases between. CDR1 and CDR2 (germline): MNHEY, SVGAGI. The CDR3 is CASSYSGDGYTF. In DNA, the CDR3 is TGTGCCAGCAGTTACTCAGGGGATGGCTACACCTTC.

A few counts support this clone. V and J are TRBV7-2 and TRBJ2-7; TRBD1 matches at 8 bases. Looked up from germline, CDR1 is SGHTA and CDR2 is FQGNSA. J lost 3 bases, V lost 5 bases, and 9 bases had no gene match. The CDR3 spans 15 residues. CDR3 amino acids: CASSQGAGSDYEQYF. Here the CDR3 DNA reads TGTGCCAGCAGCCAGGGGGCTGGGTCCGACTACGAGCAGTACTTC.

This clone was seen more than once but under ten times. This chain connects TRBV10-3 to TRBJ1-6; D remains ambiguous. Germline CDR1 ENHRY, CDR2 SYGVKD. The CDR3 sequence is 15 residues long. V was pared by 3 bases and J by 3 bases, with 9 bases between. CDR3 DNA: TGTGCCATCAGTGAAGCCCTTAACTATAATTCACCCCTCCACTTT. It is translated as CAISEALNYNSPLHF.

This clone appeared many times. The genes are TRBV29-1 and TRBJ2-5; 7 nucleotides match TRBD1. V gave up 4 bases and J gave up 6 bases; unmatched junction bases: 5. This CDR3 is built from 12 residues. Germline V gives CDR1 SQVTM, CDR2 ANQGSEA. The DNA for the CDR3 is TGCAGCGTTGGGGACAGTACTCAGACCCAGTACTTC. As protein: CSVGDSTQTQYF.

J is TRBJ2-7 and V is TRBV7-2, with 7 bases matching TRBD2. Looked up from germline, CDR1 is SGHTA and CDR2 is FQGNSA. The CDR3 consists of 13 residues. With V trimmed by 2 bases and J by 7 bases, 5 bases remained unmatched. The CDR3 protein is CASSLPPAGEQYF. In nucleotides, the CDR3 is TGTGCCAGCAGCTTACCCCCAGCGGGGGAGCAGTACTTC. The full variable domain, its missing parts supplied by reference TRBV7-2 and TRBJ2-7, is GAGVSQSPSNKVTEKGKDVELRCDPISGHTALYWYRQSLGQGLEFLIYFQGNSAPDKSGLPSDRFSAERTGGSVSTLTIQRTQQEDSAVYLCASSLPPAGEQYFGPGTRLTVT.

The CDR3 sequence: CASSFPGSDTQYF. CDR3 in DNA: TGTGCCAGCAGCTTCCCCGGGTCAGATACGCAGTATTTT. The chain couples TRBV7-2 to TRBJ2-3; no clear D. From germline, CDR1 is SGHTA and CDR2 FQGNSA. The CDR3 loop spans 13 amino acids. Trimming cost V 3 bases and J 4 bases, with 8 bases left between them.

V usage is TRBV5-4 and J usage is TRBJ1-2, with 9 bases lining up with TRBD1. CDR1 SGHNT and CDR2 YYREEE come from the germline V gene (reference sequence). The V and J ends lost 2 bases and 6 bases, in that order; junction bases with no gene match: 8. CDR3 length: 15 residues. Written as DNA, the CDR3 is TGTGCCAGCAGCTTTTCCCGGGACAGGGTGAATGGCTACACCTTC. It codes for CASSFSRDRVNGYTF.

The genes are TRBV6-5 and TRBJ1-5; perhaps TRBD1 as D (6 bases). The ends were cut back, 2 bases at V and 1 base at J, with 9 bases in the middle. This CDR3 has 15 amino acids. Germline V gene data show CDR1 as MNHEY and CDR2 as SVGAGI. As DNA, the CDR3 is TGTGCCAGCAGTTACGTGAGGGGGAGCAATCAGCCCCAGCATTTT. Protein: CASSYVRGSNQPQHF.

The J gene is TRBJ2-6, the V gene TRBV5-1; 10 bases agree with TRBD1. Germline V CDR1 and CDR2: SGHRS, YFSETQ. V shed 3 bases and J 2 bases; nucleotides not matched to a gene: 8. The CDR3 totals 18 residues. The CDR3 region is CASSSTRTGGPGANVLTF. The CDR3 nucleotides are TGCGCCAGCAGCTCGACCCGGACAGGGGGTCCTGGGGCCAACGTCCTGACTTTC.